The sequence of this T cell receptor (beta chain) was determined in a study of T-cell reconstitution after alpha-beta-depleted transplantation in children. In this sample, this clonotype turned up many times. This CDR3 contains 16 residues. Trimming at V came to 0 bases and at J to 6 bases, leaving 8 bases not matched to a gene. Germline V lookup: CDR1 SGHRS, CDR2 YFSETQ. The library targeted TCRbeta and was prepared with unique molecular identifiers. TCRdb redid the calling of the PCR reads with MiXCR, one entry per CDR3 protein. The table has roughly 170,000 distinct CDR3 sequences, about 6.4% seen once.

Here the sequenced sample was PBMCs from the stem cell graft donor, taken from the stem cell graft. The chain combines TRBV5-1 with TRBJ2-1; 8 nucleotides match TRBD1. This receptor was identified in a human donor who donated a stem cell graft to a child with Wiskott-Aldrich syndrome. CDR3 amino acids: CASSLAPTGVVNEQFF. The CDR3 region has the DNA TGCGCCAGCAGCTTGGCTCCGACAGGGGTGGTCAATGAGCAGTTCTTC. Drawing the rest from reference TRBV5-1 and TRBJ2-1, the complete variable domain is KAGVTQTPRYLIKTRGQQVTLSCSPISGHRSVSWYQQTPGQGLQFLFEYFSETQRNKGNFPGRFSGRQFSNSRSEMNVSTLELGDSALYLCASSLAPTGVVNEQFFGPGTRLTVL.